The 3 T cell receptor beta chains in this list originate from one sample, sequenced in a study of T cells in tuberculosis. Clones were read by immunoSEQ multiplex PCR, and TCRdb kept only the in-frame ones, dropping some. The sample yields about 30,000 clones, approximately 94% seen once. Specimen: PBMCs. Receptors were obtained from a donor between 10 and 35 years old with latent tuberculosis or without tuberculosis infection.

The chain's CDR3 is CASRQDRGEQYF. The CDR3 region has the DNA TGTGCCAGCAGGCAAGACAGGGGGGAGCAGTACTTC. This chain connects TRBV27 to TRBJ2-7; 9 nucleotides align to TRBD1. The CDR3 runs to 12 residues. V lost 6 bases and J lost 7; bases outside the gene matches: 4. The germline CDR1 and CDR2 sequences are MNHEY and SMNVEV (reference sequence).

The chain links TRBV6-4 to TRBJ2-5; 7 bases are shared with TRBD2. Germline CDR1 is MRHNA and CDR2 is SNTAGT. This CDR3 has 13 amino acids. J gave up 2 bases and V 3 bases, and 0 bases lay outside the gene matches. This CDR3 is CASSEREQETQYF. The CDR3 bases are TGTGCCAGCAGTGAGCGGGAGCAAGAGACCCAGTACTTC.

The CDR3 region has the DNA TGCGCCAGCAGCCCCGGACAGGGGAAGGAGACCCAGTACTTC. Protein sequence: CASSPGQGKETQYF. The chain uses TRBV5-1 and TRBJ2-5, with 9 positions matching TRBD1. Germline values: CDR1 SGHRS, CDR2 YFSETQ. V shed 4 bases, J shed 5 bases, and the junction held 6 bases outside the gene matches. The CDR3 is 14 residues long.